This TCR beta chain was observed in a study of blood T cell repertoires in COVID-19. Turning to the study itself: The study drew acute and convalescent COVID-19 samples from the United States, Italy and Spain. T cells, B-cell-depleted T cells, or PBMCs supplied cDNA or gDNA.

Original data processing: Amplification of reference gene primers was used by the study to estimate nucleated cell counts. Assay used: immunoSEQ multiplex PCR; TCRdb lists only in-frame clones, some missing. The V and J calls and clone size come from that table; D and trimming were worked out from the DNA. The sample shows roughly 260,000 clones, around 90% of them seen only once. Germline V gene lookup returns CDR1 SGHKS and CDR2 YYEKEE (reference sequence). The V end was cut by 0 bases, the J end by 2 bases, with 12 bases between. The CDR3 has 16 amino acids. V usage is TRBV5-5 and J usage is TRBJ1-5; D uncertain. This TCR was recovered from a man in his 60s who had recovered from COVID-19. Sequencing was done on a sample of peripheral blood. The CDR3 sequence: CASSLERLEGNQPQHF. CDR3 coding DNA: TGTGCCAGCAGCTTGGAACGTTTGGAGGGCAATCAGCCCCAGCATTTT.